This T cell receptor beta chain was sequenced in a study of blood T cell repertoires in COVID-19. The overall study: PBMCs, B-cell-depleted T cells, or T cells were the source of the cDNA or gDNA that made up the material.

Original methodology: Reference gene primer amplification in the assay estimated nucleated cell counts. Profiling relied on immunoSEQ multiplex PCR, and the TCRdb table lists in-frame clones only, not all of them. V and J calls plus clone size are reproduced from that table; the DNA served to infer D and trimming. The sample yields tens of thousands of clones, roughly 84% seen once. Concerning this clone: Other DNA sequences of this sample code for an identical CDR3.

Germline CDR1 KGHSH, CDR2 LQKENI. CDR3 size: 13 residues. V gave up 4 bases and J gave up 3 bases, with 7 bases separating them. The specimen was peripheral blood. V usage is TRBV18 and J usage is TRBJ1-5; D unresolved. The source is a human donor in a cohort sampled during active COVID-19. The DNA of the CDR3 is TGTGCCAGCTCACGTGACACCAATCAGCCCCAGCATTTT. This gives the protein CASSRDTNQPQHF.